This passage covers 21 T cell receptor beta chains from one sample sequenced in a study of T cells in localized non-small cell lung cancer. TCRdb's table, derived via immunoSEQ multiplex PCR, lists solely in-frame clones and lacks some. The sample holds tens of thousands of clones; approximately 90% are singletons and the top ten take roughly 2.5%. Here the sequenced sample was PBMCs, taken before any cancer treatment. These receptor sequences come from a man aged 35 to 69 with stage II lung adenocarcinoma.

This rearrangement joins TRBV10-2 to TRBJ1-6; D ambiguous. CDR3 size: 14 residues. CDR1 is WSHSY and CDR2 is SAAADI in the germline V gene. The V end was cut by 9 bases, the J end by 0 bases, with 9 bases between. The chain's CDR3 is CASNSVSYNSPLHF. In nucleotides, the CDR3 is TGCGCCAGTAACTCAGTCTCCTATAATTCACCCCTCCACTTT.

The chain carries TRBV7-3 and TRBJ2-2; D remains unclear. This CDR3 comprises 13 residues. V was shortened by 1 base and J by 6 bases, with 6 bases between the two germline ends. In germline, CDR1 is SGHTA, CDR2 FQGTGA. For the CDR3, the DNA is TGTGCCAGCAGCTTAAGAAGCCCCGGGGAGCTGTTTTTT. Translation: CASSLRSPGELFF.

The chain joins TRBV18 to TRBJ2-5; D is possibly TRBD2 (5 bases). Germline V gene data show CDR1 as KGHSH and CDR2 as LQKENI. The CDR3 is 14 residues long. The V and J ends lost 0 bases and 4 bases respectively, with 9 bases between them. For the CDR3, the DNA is TGTGCCAGCTCACCACCGGCCGGAGGAGAGACCCAGTACTTC. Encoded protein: CASSPPAGGETQYF.

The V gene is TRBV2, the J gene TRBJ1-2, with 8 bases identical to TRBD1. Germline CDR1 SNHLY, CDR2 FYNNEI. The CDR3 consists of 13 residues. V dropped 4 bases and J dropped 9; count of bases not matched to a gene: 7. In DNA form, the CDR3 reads TGTGCCAGCAGTGGTAGGACAGGGACCCGCTACACCTTC. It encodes CASSGRTGTRYTF.

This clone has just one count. CDR3 nucleotides: TGTGCCAGCAGCTTAGCGCGTGGGGCTGCGGATACGCAGTATTTT. This gives the protein CASSLARGAADTQYF. V and J are TRBV7-9 and TRBJ2-3; TRBD1 is a possible D gene (5 bases). CDR1 and CDR2 from the germline V gene are SEHNR and FQNEAQ (reference sequence). The CDR3 is made up of 15 amino acids. V lost 0 bases and J lost 6, with 13 bases in between.

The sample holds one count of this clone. The CDR3 is CASSLGIEGNTEAFF. The CDR3 DNA reads as TGCGCCAGCAGCTTGGGAATCGAGGGGAACACTGAAGCTTTCTTT. V is TRBV5-1 and J is TRBJ1-1; D is unclear. CDR1 and CDR2 (germline): SGHRS, YFSETQ. This CDR3 comprises 15 residues. Trimming removed 0 bases from V and 1 base from J, with 10 bases in between.

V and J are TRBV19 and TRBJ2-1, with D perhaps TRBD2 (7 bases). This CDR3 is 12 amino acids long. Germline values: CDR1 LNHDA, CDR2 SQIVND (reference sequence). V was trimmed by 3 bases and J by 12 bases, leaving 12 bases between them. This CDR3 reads CASSIVRGGQFF. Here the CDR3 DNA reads TGTGCCAGTAGTATTGTAAGGGGGGGGCAGTTCTTC.

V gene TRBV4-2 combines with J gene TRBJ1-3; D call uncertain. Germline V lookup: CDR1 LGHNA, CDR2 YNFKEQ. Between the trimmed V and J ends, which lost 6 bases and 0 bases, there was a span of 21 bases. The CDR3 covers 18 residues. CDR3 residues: CASSHTPMRAGSGNTIYF. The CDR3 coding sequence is TGTGCCAGCAGTCACACCCCCATGCGGGCGGGCTCTGGAAACACCATATATTTT.

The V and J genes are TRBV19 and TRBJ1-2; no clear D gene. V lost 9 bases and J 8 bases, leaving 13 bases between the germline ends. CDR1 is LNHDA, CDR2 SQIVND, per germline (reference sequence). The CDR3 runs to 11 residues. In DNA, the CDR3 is TGTGCCAGCCGTCGTTCAGGCGGCTACACCTTC. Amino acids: CASRRSGGYTF.

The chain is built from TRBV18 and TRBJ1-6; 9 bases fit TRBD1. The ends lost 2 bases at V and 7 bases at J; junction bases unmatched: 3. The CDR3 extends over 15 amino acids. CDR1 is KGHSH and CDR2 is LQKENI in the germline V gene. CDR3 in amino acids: CASSPKTGGNSPLHF. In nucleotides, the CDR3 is TGTGCCAGCTCACCAAAGACAGGGGGGAATTCACCCCTCCACTTT.

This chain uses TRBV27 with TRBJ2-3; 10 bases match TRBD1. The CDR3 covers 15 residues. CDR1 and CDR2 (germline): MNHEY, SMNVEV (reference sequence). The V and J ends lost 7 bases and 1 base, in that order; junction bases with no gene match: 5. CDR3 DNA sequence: TGTGCCAGCACTAGACAGGGGGCCGGCACAGATACGCAGTATTTT. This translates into CASTRQGAGTDTQYF.

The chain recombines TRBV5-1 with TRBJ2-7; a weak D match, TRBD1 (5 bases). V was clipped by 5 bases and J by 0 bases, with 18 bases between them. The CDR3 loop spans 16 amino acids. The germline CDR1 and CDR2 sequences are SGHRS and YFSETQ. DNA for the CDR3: TGCGCCAGCAGACTCACTCAGGGCCTTAGCTCCTACGAGCAGTACTTC. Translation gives CASRLTQGLSSYEQYF. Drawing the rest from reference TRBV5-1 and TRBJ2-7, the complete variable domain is KAGVTQTPRYLIKTRGQQVTLSCSPISGHRSVSWYQQTPGQGLQFLFEYFSETQRNKGNFPGRFSGRQFSNSRSEMNVSTLELGDSALYLCASRLTQGLSSYEQYFGPGTRLTVT.

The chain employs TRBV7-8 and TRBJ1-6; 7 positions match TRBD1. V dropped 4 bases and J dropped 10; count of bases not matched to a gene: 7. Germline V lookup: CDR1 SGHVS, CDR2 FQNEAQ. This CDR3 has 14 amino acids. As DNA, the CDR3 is TGTGCCAGCAGCTACGACAGGGAGGAATCACCCCTCCACTTT. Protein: CASSYDREESPLHF.

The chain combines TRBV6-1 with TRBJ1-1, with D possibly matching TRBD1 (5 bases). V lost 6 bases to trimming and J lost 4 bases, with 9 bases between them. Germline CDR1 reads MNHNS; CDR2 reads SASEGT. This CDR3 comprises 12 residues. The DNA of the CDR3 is TGTGCCAGCAGGGGGCGGGTCACTGAAGCTTTCTTT. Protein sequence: CASRGRVTEAFF.

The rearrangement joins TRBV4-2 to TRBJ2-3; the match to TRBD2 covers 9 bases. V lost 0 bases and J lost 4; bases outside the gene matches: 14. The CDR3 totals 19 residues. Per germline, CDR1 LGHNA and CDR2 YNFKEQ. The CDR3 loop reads CASSQDWIQASGAADTQYF. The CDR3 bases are TGTGCCAGCAGCCAAGATTGGATTCAGGCTAGCGGGGCGGCAGATACGCAGTATTTT.

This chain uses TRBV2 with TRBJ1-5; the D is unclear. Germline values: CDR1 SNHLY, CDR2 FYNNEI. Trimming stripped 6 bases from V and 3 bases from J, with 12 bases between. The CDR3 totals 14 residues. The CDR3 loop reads CASRMVGFNQPQHF. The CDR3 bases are TGTGCCAGCAGGATGGTCGGTTTCAATCAGCCCCAGCATTTT.

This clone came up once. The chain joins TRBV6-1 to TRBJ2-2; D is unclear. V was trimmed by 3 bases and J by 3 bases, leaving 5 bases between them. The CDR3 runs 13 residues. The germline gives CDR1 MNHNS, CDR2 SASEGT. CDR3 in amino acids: CASSEVYTGELFF. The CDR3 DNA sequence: TGTGCCAGCAGTGAGGTCTACACCGGGGAGCTGTTTTTT.

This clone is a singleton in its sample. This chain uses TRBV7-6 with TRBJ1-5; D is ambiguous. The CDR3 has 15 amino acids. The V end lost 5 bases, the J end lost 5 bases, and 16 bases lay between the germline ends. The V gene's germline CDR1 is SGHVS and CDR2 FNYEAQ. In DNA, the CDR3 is TGTGCCAGCAGCCCGGGTCTGGGCGGAGATCAGCCCCAGCATTTT. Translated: CASSPGLGGDQPQHF.

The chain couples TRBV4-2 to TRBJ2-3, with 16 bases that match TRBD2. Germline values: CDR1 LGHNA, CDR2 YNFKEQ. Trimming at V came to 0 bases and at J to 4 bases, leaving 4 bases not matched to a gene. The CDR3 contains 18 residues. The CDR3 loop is CASSQDGTSGGAPDTQYF. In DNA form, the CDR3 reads TGTGCCAGCAGCCAAGACGGGACTAGCGGGGGGGCACCAGATACGCAGTATTTT.

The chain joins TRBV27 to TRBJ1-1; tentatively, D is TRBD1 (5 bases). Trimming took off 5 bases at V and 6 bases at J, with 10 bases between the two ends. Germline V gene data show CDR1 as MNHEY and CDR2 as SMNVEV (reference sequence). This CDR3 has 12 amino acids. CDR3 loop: CASSPGGAEAFF. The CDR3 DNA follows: TGTGCCAGCAGTCCGGGAGGGGCTGAAGCTTTCTTT.

This CDR3 is CASSDEGYEQFF. As DNA, the CDR3 is TGTGCCAGCAGTGATGAGGGGTATGAGCAGTTCTTC. The gene calls are TRBV6-1 and TRBJ2-1, with D perhaps being TRBD1 or TRBD2 (5 bases each). This CDR3 is built from 12 residues. CDR1 and CDR2 (germline): MNHNS, SASEGT. V gave up 3 bases and J gave up 8 bases, with 8 bases separating them.